Each of the 9 T cell receptor beta chains below was sequenced from the same sample in a study of esophageal squamous cell carcinoma under preoperative chemotherapy. TCRdb recomputed calls from the PCR reads with MiXCR, one row per CDR3 protein. The sample records approximately 15,000 distinct CDR3 sequences, about three fifths being singletons. Described time point: before preoperative PTX-NDP chemotherapy. Sample collection occurred from a patient given preoperative chemotherapy. The receptors originated from a human donor with esophageal squamous cell carcinoma. The donor label of this sample is uncertain.

The V and J genes are TRBV10-3 and TRBJ2-3, with 9 bases that match TRBD2. The V gene's germline CDR1 is ENHRY and CDR2 SYGVKD. This CDR3 is 14 amino acids long. The DNA for the CDR3 is TGTGGCGGCGCGGGGGGGTGGGCCAAAAACACTCAGTATTTT. Translation: CGGAGGWAKNTQYF.

In its sample, this clonotype was seen many times. This chain links TRBV7-8 with TRBJ2-5; TRBD1 matches 7 bases. The tail of the sequence fits TRBJ2-7 better, so the J call may be wrong. The CDR3 length is 13 residues. CDR1 SGHVS and CDR2 FQNEAQ come from the germline V gene. The CDR3 coding sequence is TGTGCCAGCAGCTCCAGGGGGAGAGGCGAGCAGTACTTC. It specifies CASSSRGRGEQYF.

About this clonotype itself: A junction end diverges from the germline sequence, so it may reflect a read error. The chain links TRBV6-1 to TRBJ2-3; D is possibly TRBD1 or TRBD2 (6 bases each). CDR1 and CDR2 (germline): MNHNS, SASEGT. This CDR3 region has 16 residues. CDR3 sequence reads: CASRGNEGGEQETQYF. In DNA form, the CDR3 reads TGTGCCAGCAGGGGGAACGAGGGGGGCGAGCAAGAGACGCAGTATTTC.

Turning to this clonotype: A much larger clone lies one base from this, so it may be a read error. In DNA, the CDR3 is TGTGCCAGCAGCTTAGCCGGGTCGGGGTTTCCCTACGAGCAGTTCTTC. Residues: CASSLAGSGFPYEQFF. The chain carries TRBV11-1 and TRBJ2-1; maybe TRBD2 (5 bases). Germline V gene lookup returns CDR1 SGHAT and CDR2 FQDESV (reference sequence). V was pared by 0 bases and J by 10 bases, with 19 bases between. There are 16 residues in the CDR3.

Notes on this clonotype: Mismatch with germline at one junction end may stem from a read error. The chain has TRBV6-1 and TRBJ2-4, with D possibly called TRBD1 or TRBD2 (7 bases each). Per the germline V gene, CDR1 is MNHNS and CDR2 is SASEGT. There are 15 residues in the CDR3. The CDR3 DNA is TGTGGCAGCAGTGAAGGGGGCCGGGGGGACGGCACCCAGTACTTC. This sequence encodes CGSSEGGRGDGTQYF.

The J gene is TRBJ1-1, the V gene TRBV6-2 or TRBV6-3; 7 nucleotides align to TRBD1. This CDR3 has 15 residues. Germline CDR1 and CDR2: MNHEY and SVGEGT. V was clipped by 0 bases and J by 4 bases; unmatched bases: 5. CDR3 protein: CASSYSEGAGTEAFF. CDR3 DNA: TGTGCCAGCAGTTACTCGGAGGGGGCGGGCACTGAAGCTTTCTTT.

Remarks on this clonotype: The junction departs from germline at one end; a sequencing error may be responsible. The V call is TRBV6-4, the J call TRBJ2-3; D may correspond to TRBD1 or TRBD2 (5 bases each). The CDR3 is 16 amino acids. CDR1 and CDR2 from the germline V gene are MRHNA and SNTAGT. The CDR3 region is CASSDSGPWAKNTQYF. As DNA, the CDR3 is TGTGCGAGCAGTGACTCGGGGCCATGGGCCAAAAATACGCAGTATTTC.

To note about this clonotype: Compared with germline, one end of the junction differs, possibly owing to a read error. V usage is TRBV6-1 and J usage is TRBJ2-3; D possibly corresponds to TRBD1 (5 bases). This CDR3 comprises 16 residues. In germline, CDR1 is MNHNS, CDR2 SASEGT. The CDR3 spells CASSEAGHSGADTQSF. CDR3 nucleotide sequence: TGTGCCAGCAGTGAAGCGGGGCATTCTGGCGCAGATACGCAGTCTTTT.

For this clonotype: Relative to the germline gene, one junction end is altered; a read error may explain this. The CDR3 DNA reads TGTGCCAGCAGTGCAGGCGGGGGGGGGAGAGCCAAAGATACTCAGTATTTC. This codes for CASSAGGGGRAKDTQYF. The rearrangement uses TRBV6-1 and TRBJ2-4, with 9 bases aligning to TRBD2. Germline values: CDR1 MNHNS, CDR2 SASEGT. The CDR3 is made up of 17 amino acids.